This passage covers 21 T cell receptor beta chains from one sample sequenced in a study of prognosis after radiotherapy for stage I lung cancer. From genomic DNA, TCR beta CDR3 was amplified by two-round multiplex PCR. Amplification during the initial PCR round employed primers specific to each TRBV and TRBJ gene. MiXCR was run by TCRdb on the multiplex PCR reads, yielding one entry per CDR3 protein. The table records roughly 30,000 distinct CDR3 sequences, under 60% of them present only once. Specimen: PBMCs, collected before or after stereotactic body radiation therapy (not recorded which). The receptors derive from a donor at least 50 years old with non-small cell lung cancer.

This clonotype has just a few counts. A read error may be the cause here, since a much bigger clone is one base away. V usage is TRBV20-1 and J usage is TRBJ2-3; D gene ambiguous. The J call may be incorrect, as the DNA end agrees better with TRBJ2-5. Germline V gene data show CDR1 as DFQATT and CDR2 as SNEGSKA (reference sequence). The CDR3 has 12 residues. This CDR3 reads CSARDPVETQYF. The DNA for the CDR3 is TGCAGTGCTAGGGACCCTGTAGAGACCCAGTACTTC.

The rearrangement joins TRBV6-2 or TRBV6-3 to TRBJ2-3, with 10 bases fitting TRBD1. The CDR3 is 14 amino acids. The V and J ends lost 2 bases and 10 bases, in that order; junction bases with no gene match: 6. CDR1 MNHEY and CDR2 SVGEGT come from the germline V gene. This CDR3 is CASSYETGGSAQYF. The CDR3 bases are TGTGCCAGCAGTTACGAGACAGGGGGCAGTGCGCAGTATTTT.

The genes are TRBV7-2 and TRBJ2-1; D perhaps matches TRBD2 (6 bases). CDR3 length: 16 residues. Trimming took off 5 bases at V and 2 bases at J, with 16 bases between the two ends. The germline V gene encodes CDR1 SGHTA and CDR2 FQGNSA. Written as DNA, the CDR3 is TGTGCCAGCAGCCTCAGAATAGCGGATACCTACAATGAGCAGTTCTTC. It specifies CASSLRIADTYNEQFF.

The rearrangement joins TRBV19 to TRBJ1-4; 9 bases fit TRBD1. CDR3 length equals 16 residues. Germline-derived CDR1 and CDR2 are LNHDA and SQIVND (reference sequence). The V and J ends lost 0 bases and 8 bases, in that order; junction bases with no gene match: 7. Written as DNA, the CDR3 is TGTGCCAGTAGTATAGATCGCACAGGGGGCAGGGAAAAACTGTTTTTT. This gives the protein CASSIDRTGGREKLFF.

On this clonotype itself: Compared with germline, one end of the junction differs, possibly owing to a read error. The chain recombines TRBV24-1 with TRBJ1-5; TRBD1 matches 7 bases. This CDR3 spans 15 amino acids. Germline CDR1 is KGHDR and CDR2 is SFDVKD. The CDR3 DNA reads as TGTGCCACCAGTGAAGGAGGAGGGGGCAATAAGCCCCAGCATTTT. It codes for CATSEGGGGNKPQHF.

About this clonotype itself: One base away lies a much larger clone, so this may be a sequencing read error. The chain recombines TRBV29-1 with TRBJ2-7; D may be TRBD1 or TRBD2 (6 bases each). The length of the CDR3 is 13 residues. The germline V gene encodes CDR1 SQVTM and CDR2 ANQGSEA. V lost 5 bases and J 7 bases, leaving 18 bases between the germline ends. This CDR3 reads CSVIKLAGTEQYF. The CDR3 region has the DNA TGCAGCGTTATTAAACTAGCCGGGACAGAGCAGTACTTC.

This clonotype has a handful of counts. This chain joins TRBV5-6 and TRBJ1-1, with D possibly TRBD1 on 5 matching bases. Germline CDR1 and CDR2: SGHDT and YYEEEE. V was pared by 8 bases and J by 3 bases, with 11 bases between. The CDR3 runs 12 residues. CDR3 protein: CASQVGDTEAFF. The CDR3 DNA follows: TGTGCCAGTCAGGTGGGGGACACTGAAGCTTTCTTT.

The V and J genes are TRBV24-1 and TRBJ2-1, with D unresolved. Looked up from germline, CDR1 is KGHDR and CDR2 is SFDVKD. This CDR3 has 17 residues. V shed 7 bases and J shed 6 bases, with 24 bases lying between them. The CDR3 coding sequence is TGTGCCACCAGCCTTGGGGTCGCGCCAGCGCTGGTCAATGAGCAGTTCTTC. Translating gives CATSLGVAPALVNEQFF.

This clonotype was found many times. V and J are TRBV2 and TRBJ1-1; 7 bases fit TRBD1. V shed 5 bases, J shed 5 bases, and the junction held 8 bases outside the gene matches. CDR1 and CDR2 (germline): SNHLY, FYNNEI. The CDR3 extends over 14 amino acids. Here the CDR3 reads CASSTAGRGTEAFF. CDR3 nucleotide sequence: TGTGCCAGCAGTACAGCGGGCAGGGGGACTGAAGCTTTCTTT.

On this clonotype: A far more abundant clone sits one base away, making this likely a read error. This chain joins TRBV6-4 and TRBJ2-2; D is perhaps TRBD1 (6 bases). V lost 8 bases and J 1 base, leaving 14 bases between the germline ends. CDR3 length equals 15 residues. Germline CDR1 is MRHNA and CDR2 is SNTAGT. This CDR3 reads CASRRGKQNTGELFF. In DNA, the CDR3 is TGTGCCAGCCGTAGGGGGAAACAGAACACCGGGGAGCTGTTTTTT.

Ten or more counts support this clonotype. V is TRBV10-3 and J is TRBJ1-2; a weak D match, TRBD1 (5 bases). The CDR3 consists of 15 residues. Germline assignment: CDR1 ENHRY and CDR2 SYGVKD. The V gene lost 2 bases and the J gene lost 7 bases, with 17 bases spanning the gap. The CDR3 bases are TGTGCCATCAGTGAGGACGATAAGGGACTTTTTGGCTACACCTTC. This codes for CAISEDDKGLFGYTF.

This clonotype was detected many times. The gene calls are TRBV7-3 and TRBJ2-1, with 13 bases aligning to TRBD2. V was pared by 5 bases and J by 7 bases, with 5 bases of the junction left unmatched. This CDR3 region has 15 residues. CDR1 and CDR2 (germline): SGHTA, FQGTGA. CDR3 coding DNA: TGTGCCAGCAGCCCGCTGGGACTAGCGGGAAATGAGCAGTTCTTC. Encoded protein: CASSPLGLAGNEQFF.

This clonotype was recorded at least ten times. A read error may produce the germline difference seen at one junction end. CDR3 region: CASSLGTSSYNEQFF. For the CDR3, the DNA is TGTGCTAGCAGTCTAGGGACTAGCTCCTACAATGAGCAGTTCTTC. This chain connects TRBV7-7 to TRBJ2-1; 8 bases align to TRBD2. Germline V gives CDR1 SSHAT, CDR2 FNYEAQ (reference sequence). There are 15 residues in the CDR3.

This clonotype showed up many times. The V gene is TRBV4-3, the J gene TRBJ2-7, with D unresolved. The V and J ends lost 0 bases and 3 bases respectively, with 15 bases between them. The length of the CDR3 is 16 residues. The germline V gene has CDR1 LGHNA and CDR2 YSLEER. CDR3 amino acids: CASSQDYRSSYYEQYF. CDR3 coding DNA: TGCGCCAGCAGCCAAGATTATAGGAGCTCCTACTACGAGCAGTACTTC.

There are many counts of this clonotype. This rearrangement joins TRBV28 to TRBJ2-3; 9 nucleotides match TRBD2. Per germline, CDR1 MDHEN and CDR2 SYDVKM. The CDR3 sequence is 16 residues long. After removal of 5 bases from V and 4 bases from J, the junction contained 10 bases not matched to a gene. In nucleotides, the CDR3 is TGTGCCAGCAGTGGAATAGCGGGAGTTGCCGCAGATACGCAGTATTTT. This codes for CASSGIAGVAADTQYF.

This clonotype has at least ten counts. This chain joins TRBV7-8 and TRBJ1-3, with D possibly matching TRBD1 (5 bases). There are 15 residues in the CDR3. Between the trimmed V and J ends, which lost 5 bases and 0 bases, there was a span of 11 bases. Germline CDR1 is SGHVS and CDR2 is FQNEAQ. The CDR3 DNA is TGTGCCAGCAGCCCGAGGGGTCTCTCTGGAAACACCATATATTTT. This gives the protein CASSPRGLSGNTIYF.

This clonotype occurred a few times. This likely came from a read error, as a far larger clone is one base away. J is TRBJ2-5 and V is TRBV27; D ambiguous. The J call may not be correct, given that the DNA end is closer to TRBJ2-1. The length of the CDR3 is 13 residues. In germline, CDR1 is MNHEY, CDR2 SMNVEV (reference sequence). The chain's CDR3 is CSSSLWASNEQFF. In DNA, the CDR3 is TGTTCCAGCAGTTTATGGGCGAGCAATGAGCAGTTCTTC.

This clonotype has a single count. This sequence is one base from a far larger clone and is likely a read error. This rearrangement joins TRBV6-9 to TRBJ2-3; D call uncertain. The germline V gene has CDR1 MNHGY and CDR2 SVAAGI. The length of the CDR3 is 12 residues. CDR3 in DNA: TGTGCCAGCAGTTCCAGCACATATACGCAGTATTTT. Translated: CASSSSTYTQYF.

This clonotype was picked up many times. The rearrangement joins TRBV28 to TRBJ2-2, with D possibly being TRBD1 or TRBD2 (5 bases each). The germline V gene encodes CDR1 MDHEN and CDR2 SYDVKM. The V gene lost 5 bases and the J gene lost 7 bases, with 17 bases spanning the gap. CDR3 length: 15 amino acids. CDR3 in amino acids: CASSPVRTGLGELFF. The CDR3 DNA reads as TGTGCCAGCAGTCCTGTACGGACGGGGCTCGGGGAGCTGTTTTTT.

The V gene is TRBV7-2, the J gene TRBJ1-3, with no clear D. CDR1 is SGHTA, CDR2 FQGNSA, per germline. V was pared by 1 base and J by 0 bases, with 10 bases between. CDR3 size: 16 residues. This chain's CDR3 is CASSLVDVLSGNTIYF. CDR3 in DNA: TGTGCCAGCAGCTTAGTAGACGTACTCTCTGGAAACACCATATATTTT.

In its sample, this clonotype was seen many times. The rearrangement joins TRBV28 to TRBJ2-7; 7 nucleotides match TRBD2. Germline loops: CDR1 MDHEN, CDR2 SYDVKM. There are 10 residues in the CDR3. Unmatched junction bases numbered 0, after V lost 8 bases and J lost 5 bases. The CDR3 here is CASGGDEQYF. CDR3 nucleotide sequence: TGTGCCAGCGGGGGGGACGAGCAGTACTTC.